Below, 14 T cell receptor beta chains from the same sample are listed, as sequenced in a study of T cell changes during pregnancy in multiple sclerosis. Clones were read by immunoSEQ multiplex PCR, and TCRdb kept only the in-frame ones, dropping some. The data show just over 65,000 clones, about 89% seen once. The sequenced sample was peripheral blood, obtained in the second trimester of pregnancy. These receptors all come from a female donor with multiple sclerosis, enrolled in a pregnancy study.

The V and J genes are TRBV2 and TRBJ2-7, with 11 bases fitting TRBD2. The CDR3 sequence is 18 residues long. V was pared by 7 bases and J by 0 bases, with 14 bases of the junction left unmatched. Germline assignment: CDR1 SNHLY and CDR2 FYNNEI. CDR3 nucleotide sequence: TGTGCCAGCAATTGGGCTAGCGGGGGGCCTTTCCACTCCTACGAGCAGTACTTC. Translated, it gives CASNWASGGPFHSYEQYF.

The gene calls are TRBV11-3 and TRBJ2-1; the D is unclear. This CDR3 region has 13 residues. Germline CDR1 SGHNT, CDR2 YENEEA. The germline V and J ends were trimmed by 5 bases and 7 bases, with 12 bases remaining between them. The CDR3 bases are TGTGCCAGCAGCCCTTCCACAGCTAATGAGCAGTTCTTC. Protein: CASSPSTANEQFF.

This clone has just a few counts. The chain joins TRBV19 to TRBJ1-1, with 7 bases aligning to TRBD1. The germline V gene encodes CDR1 LNHDA and CDR2 SQIVND (reference sequence). This CDR3 has 12 amino acids. Trimming cost V 10 bases and J 7 bases; bases outside gene matches: 9. CDR3 coding DNA: TGTGCCACTAACGGAGGGGGCCGTGAAGCTTTCTTT. Translating it yields CATNGGGREAFF. The variable domain in full, completed from reference TRBV19 and TRBJ1-1, reads DGGITQSPKYLFRKEGQNVTLSCEQNLNHDAMYWYRQDPGQGLRLIYYSQIVNDFQKGDIAEGYSVSREKKESFPLTVTSAQKNPTAFYLCATNGGGREAFFGQGTRLTVV.

The chain uses TRBV5-6 and TRBJ1-4; 7 bases align to TRBD1. V shed 0 bases and J 7 bases; nucleotides not matched to a gene: 12. CDR3 length: 17 residues. Germline V gene lookup returns CDR1 SGHDT and CDR2 YYEEEE. The CDR3 spells CASSLGAGGLRGEKLFF. The CDR3 DNA sequence: TGTGCCAGCAGCTTGGGGGCAGGGGGTCTTCGCGGTGAAAAACTGTTTTTT.

J is TRBJ2-3 and V is TRBV11-2; D not resolved. The V and J ends lost 5 bases and 6 bases respectively, with 6 bases between them. The CDR3 is 11 residues long. Germline CDR1 SGHAT, CDR2 FQNNGV. CDR3 sequence (DNA): TGTGCCAGCAGCCTCGGGGATACGCAGTATTTT. Protein sequence: CASSLGDTQYF.

This clone appeared once. The rearrangement uses TRBV13 and TRBJ1-3, with 8 nucleotides matching TRBD1. The CDR3 is made up of 15 amino acids. The V gene end was trimmed by 4 bases and the J gene end by 7 bases; junction bases not matched to a gene: 9. Germline V gives CDR1 PRHDT, CDR2 FYEKMQ (reference sequence). The CDR3 reads CASSSDRAIRNTIYF. As DNA, the CDR3 is TGTGCCAGCAGCTCGGACAGGGCAATTCGGAACACCATATATTTT.

CDR3 protein: CASSLGLTSTDTQYF. The CDR3 nucleotides are TGTGCCAGCAGCTTAGGACTAACTAGCACAGATACGCAGTATTTT. The genes are TRBV7-2 and TRBJ2-3; tentative D call: TRBD2 (5 bases). This CDR3 is built from 15 residues. V was cut by 1 base and J by 0 bases, with 8 bases left in between. Germline CDR1 SGHTA, CDR2 FQGNSA.

This chain links TRBV19 with TRBJ2-3; D uncertain. CDR3 length equals 15 residues. The V gene's germline CDR1 is LNHDA and CDR2 SQIVND (reference sequence). V was shortened by 5 bases and J by 4 bases, with 16 bases between the two germline ends. The CDR3 region is CASSLWAPGADTQYF. For the CDR3, the DNA is TGTGCCAGTAGTTTATGGGCCCCAGGTGCAGATACGCAGTATTTT.

V is TRBV6-6 and J is TRBJ1-2, with 10 bases lining up with TRBD1. CDR3 length equals 16 residues. Germline V lookup: CDR1 MNHNY, CDR2 SVGAGI (reference sequence). With 0 bases clipped from V and 6 bases from J, the junction kept 7 bases outside the gene matches. CDR3 DNA sequence: TGTGCCAGCAGTTACTCGAATCGGGACAGGGGACATGGCTACACCTTC. It translates to CASSYSNRDRGHGYTF.

This chain links TRBV4-3 with TRBJ1-5; D is uncertain. CDR1 and CDR2 (germline): LGHNA, YSLEER. The V end lost 0 bases, the J end lost 0 bases, and 12 bases lay between the germline ends. There are 17 residues in the CDR3. The CDR3 sequence: CASSQERLASSNQPQHF. Here the CDR3 DNA reads TGCGCCAGCAGCCAAGAGAGGTTGGCTAGTAGCAATCAGCCCCAGCATTTT.

The chain uses TRBV5-1 and TRBJ2-3, with D perhaps matching TRBD1 (6 bases). The CDR3 sequence is 13 residues long. Germline CDR1 SGHRS, CDR2 YFSETQ. Trimming removed 0 bases from V and 5 bases from J, with 7 bases in between. The DNA for the CDR3 is TGCGCCAGCAGCTTGGTAGGGGGAGATACGCAGTATTTT. This sequence encodes CASSLVGGDTQYF.

This clone appeared once. The chain is built from TRBV28 and TRBJ2-7; 9 bases match TRBD1. V trimming: 5 bases; J trimming: 7 bases; junction bases outside the gene matches: 12. Germline lookup yields CDR1 MDHEN and CDR2 SYDVKM. The CDR3 covers 15 residues. CDR3 in DNA: TGTGCCAGCAGTACCTCCCGGACAGGGGTGAATGAGCAGTACTTC. This sequence encodes CASSTSRTGVNEQYF. The full variable domain, with the rest looked up from reference TRBV28 and TRBJ2-7, is DVKVTQSSRYLVKRTGEKVFLECVQDMDHENMFWYRQDPGLGLRLIYFSYDVKMKEKGDIPEGYSVSREKKERFSLILESASTNQTSMYLCASSTSRTGVNEQYFGPGTRLTVT.

J is TRBJ2-3 and V is TRBV5-1, with no clear D. The germline V and J ends were trimmed by 4 bases and 4 bases, with 10 bases remaining between them. Germline lookup yields CDR1 SGHRS and CDR2 YFSETQ. CDR3 length equals 13 residues. The CDR3, as DNA: TGCGCCAGCAGCACCAGGTTGCCAGATACGCAGTATTTT. It yields the protein CASSTRLPDTQYF.

V gene TRBV6-5 combines with J gene TRBJ1-1; the D gene is possibly TRBD1 (6 bases). Germline V gene lookup returns CDR1 MNHEY and CDR2 SVGAGI. V was pared by 1 base and J by 2 bases, with 11 bases between. This CDR3 region has 15 residues. This CDR3 is CASSYLGALNTEAFF. The CDR3 nucleotides are TGTGCCAGCAGTTACTTGGGGGCCCTTAACACTGAAGCTTTCTTT.